This TCR beta chain emerged from a study of blood T cell repertoires in COVID-19. Study in general: The United States, Italy and Spain were the sources of the acute and convalescent COVID-19 samples. PBMCs, B-cell-depleted T cells, or T cells provided the cDNA or gDNA that made up the material.

As processed by the authors: Amplification of reference gene primers was used by the study to estimate nucleated cell counts. Assay: immunoSEQ multiplex PCR; the TCRdb copy retains only in-frame clones and omits some. From that table come the V and J calls and clone size; the DNA was used to work out D and trimming. The sample lists 62,000 or so clones; around 85% were seen once. This CDR3 region has 16 residues. The V gene's germline CDR1 is SGHTA and CDR2 FQGTGA. The germline V and J ends were trimmed by 2 bases and 2 bases, with 14 bases remaining between them. This TCR was sampled from a woman aged 60-75 years with acute or convalescent COVID-19. The sample comprised peripheral blood. The chain has TRBV7-3 and TRBJ2-3; D gene unclear. The CDR3 protein is CASSLVGAGFTDTQYF. CDR3 DNA sequence: TGTGCCAGCAGCTTAGTTGGTGCAGGATTCACAGATACGCAGTATTTT.